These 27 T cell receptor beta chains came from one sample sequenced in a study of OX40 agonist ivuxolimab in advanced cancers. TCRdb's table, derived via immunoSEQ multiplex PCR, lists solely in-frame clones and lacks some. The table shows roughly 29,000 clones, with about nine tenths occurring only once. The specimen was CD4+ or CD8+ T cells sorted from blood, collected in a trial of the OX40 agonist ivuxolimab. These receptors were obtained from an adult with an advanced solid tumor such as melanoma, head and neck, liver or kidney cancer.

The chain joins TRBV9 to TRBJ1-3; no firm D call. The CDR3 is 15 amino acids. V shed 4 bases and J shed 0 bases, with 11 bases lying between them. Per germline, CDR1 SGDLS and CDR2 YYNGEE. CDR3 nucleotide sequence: TGTGCCAGCAGCCTCGGAGGGAGCTCTGGAAACACCATATATTTT. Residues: CASSLGGSSGNTIYF.

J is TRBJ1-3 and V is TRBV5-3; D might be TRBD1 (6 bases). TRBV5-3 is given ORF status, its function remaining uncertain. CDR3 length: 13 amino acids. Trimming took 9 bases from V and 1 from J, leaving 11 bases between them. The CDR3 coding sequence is TGTGCCACCACAGGGACTTCTGGAAACACCATATATTTT. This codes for CATTGTSGNTIYF.

The CDR3 spells CASSRTGSHEQYF. DNA of the CDR3: TGCGCCAGCAGCCGAACAGGGTCCCACGAGCAGTACTTC. The chain joins TRBV5-1 to TRBJ2-7; possibly TRBD1 for D (6 bases). Trimming removed 4 bases from V and 5 bases from J, with 13 bases in between. CDR1 and CDR2 (germline): SGHRS, YFSETQ. The CDR3 runs 13 residues. The full variable domain, rest sourced from reference TRBV5-1 and TRBJ2-7, is KAGVTQTPRYLIKTRGQQVTLSCSPISGHRSVSWYQQTPGQGLQFLFEYFSETQRNKGNFPGRFSGRQFSNSRSEMNVSTLELGDSALYLCASSRTGSHEQYFGPGTRLTVT.

The CDR3: CASSFGGGPVDEQYF. The CDR3 nucleotides read TGTGCCAGCAGCTTTGGCGGGGGCCCGGTGGACGAGCAGTACTTC. This rearrangement joins TRBV7-2 to TRBJ2-7, with D tentatively TRBD2 (7 bases). Trimming pared 3 bases from V and 5 bases from J, leaving 17 bases between. The CDR3 sequence is 15 residues long. The germline V gene encodes CDR1 SGHTA and CDR2 FQGNSA.

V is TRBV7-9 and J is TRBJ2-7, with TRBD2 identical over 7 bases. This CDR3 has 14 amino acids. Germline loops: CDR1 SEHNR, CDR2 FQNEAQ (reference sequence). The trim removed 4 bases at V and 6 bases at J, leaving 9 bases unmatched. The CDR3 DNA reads TGTGCCAGCAGCTCAGTAAGCGGGAATAGCGAGCAGTACTTC. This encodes CASSSVSGNSEQYF.

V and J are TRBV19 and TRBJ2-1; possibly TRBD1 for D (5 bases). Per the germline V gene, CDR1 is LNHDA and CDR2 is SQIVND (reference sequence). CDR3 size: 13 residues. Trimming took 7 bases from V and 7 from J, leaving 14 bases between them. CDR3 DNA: TGTGCCAGTACAGGGATGGAATGGAATGAGCAGTTCTTC. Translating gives CASTGMEWNEQFF. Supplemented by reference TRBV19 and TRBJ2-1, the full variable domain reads DGGITQSPKYLFRKEGQNVTLSCEQNLNHDAMYWYRQDPGQGLRLIYYSQIVNDFQKGDIAEGYSVSREKKESFPLTVTSAQKNPTAFYLCASTGMEWNEQFFGPGTRLTVL.

CDR3 DNA: TGCGCCAGCAGTGTTGGGGGGCCCACTGAAGCTTTCTTT. Translating gives CASSVGGPTEAFF. The genes are TRBV10-1 and TRBJ1-1, with D perhaps TRBD1 (6 bases). The CDR3 is made up of 13 amino acids. V was clipped by 4 bases and J by 4 bases, with 10 bases between them. CDR1 WNHNN and CDR2 SYGVQD come from the germline V gene (reference sequence).

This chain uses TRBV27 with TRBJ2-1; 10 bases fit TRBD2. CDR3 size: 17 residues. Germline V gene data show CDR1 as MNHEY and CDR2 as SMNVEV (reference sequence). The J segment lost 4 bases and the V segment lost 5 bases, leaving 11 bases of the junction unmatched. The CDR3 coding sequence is TGTGCCAGCAGTCTCCTATCCAGCGGGAGGGTTTACAATGAGCAGTTCTTC. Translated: CASSLLSSGRVYNEQFF.

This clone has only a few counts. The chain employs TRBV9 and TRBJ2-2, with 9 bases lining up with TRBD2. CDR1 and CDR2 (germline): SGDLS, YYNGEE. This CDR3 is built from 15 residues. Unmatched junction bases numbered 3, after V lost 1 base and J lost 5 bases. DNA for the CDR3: TGTGCCAGCAGCGTATCTAGCGGGGCTACCGGGGAGCTGTTTTTT. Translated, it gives CASSVSSGATGELFF. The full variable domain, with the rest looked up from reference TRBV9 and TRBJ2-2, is DSGVTQTPKHLITATGQRVTLRCSPRSGDLSVYWYQQSLDQGLQFLIQYYNGEERAKGNILERFSAQQFPDLHSELNLSSLELGDSALYFCASSVSSGATGELFFGEGSRLTVL.

Written as DNA, the CDR3 is TGTGCCAGCAGTCCCGGGACTAGCGGTTACGAGCAGTACTTC. Protein: CASSPGTSGYEQYF. The chain uses TRBV27 and TRBJ2-7; 11 bases fit TRBD2. The germline V gene has CDR1 MNHEY and CDR2 SMNVEV (reference sequence). The V and J ends lost 5 bases and 4 bases, in that order; junction bases with no gene match: 4. The CDR3 is made up of 14 amino acids.

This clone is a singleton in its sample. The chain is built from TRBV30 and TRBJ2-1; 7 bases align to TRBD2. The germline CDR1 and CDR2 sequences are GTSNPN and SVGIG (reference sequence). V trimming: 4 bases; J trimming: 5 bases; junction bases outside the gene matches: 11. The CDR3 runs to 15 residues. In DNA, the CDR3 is TGTGCCTGGAATAGATTGCCTAGCGGTCACAATGAGCAGTTCTTC. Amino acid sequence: CAWNRLPSGHNEQFF.

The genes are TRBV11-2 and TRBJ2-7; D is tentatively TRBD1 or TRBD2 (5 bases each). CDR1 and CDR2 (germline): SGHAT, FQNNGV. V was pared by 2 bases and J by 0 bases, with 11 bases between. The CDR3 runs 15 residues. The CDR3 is CASSLFPGSSYEQYF. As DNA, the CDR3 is TGTGCCAGCAGCTTATTTCCAGGGAGCTCCTACGAGCAGTACTTC.

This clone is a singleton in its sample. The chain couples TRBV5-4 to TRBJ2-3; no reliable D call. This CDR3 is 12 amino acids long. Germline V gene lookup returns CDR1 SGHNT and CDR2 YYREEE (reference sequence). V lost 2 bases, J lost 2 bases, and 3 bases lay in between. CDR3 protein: CASSFVTDTQYF. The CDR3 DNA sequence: TGTGCCAGCAGCTTCGTCACAGATACGCAGTATTTT.

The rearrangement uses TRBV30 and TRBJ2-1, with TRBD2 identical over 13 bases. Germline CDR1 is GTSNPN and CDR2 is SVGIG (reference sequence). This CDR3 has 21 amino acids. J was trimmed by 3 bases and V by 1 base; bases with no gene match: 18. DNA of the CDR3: TGTGCCTGGAGTGCCCCCCGGACTAGCGGGAGTGCCGCTGGGTACTACAATGAGCAGTTCTTC. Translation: CAWSAPRTSGSAAGYYNEQFF. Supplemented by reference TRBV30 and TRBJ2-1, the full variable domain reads SQTIHQWPATLVQPVGSPLSLECTVEGTSNPNLYWYRQAAGRGLQLLFYSVGIGQISSEVPQNLSASRPQDRQFILSSKKLLLSDSGFYLCAWSAPRTSGSAAGYYNEQFFGPGTRLTVL.

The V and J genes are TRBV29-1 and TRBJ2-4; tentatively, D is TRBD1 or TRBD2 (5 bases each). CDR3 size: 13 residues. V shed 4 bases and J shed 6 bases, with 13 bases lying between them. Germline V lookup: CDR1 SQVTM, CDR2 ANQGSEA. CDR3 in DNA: TGCAGCGTTGGGACGGGACCGGGAAACATTCAGTACTTC. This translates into CSVGTGPGNIQYF.

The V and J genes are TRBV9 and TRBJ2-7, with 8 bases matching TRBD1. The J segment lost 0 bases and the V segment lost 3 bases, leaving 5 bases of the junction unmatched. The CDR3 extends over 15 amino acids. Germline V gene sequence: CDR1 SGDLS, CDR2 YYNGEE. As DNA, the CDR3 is TGTGCCAGCAGCGCAGGACAGGGAGGCTCCTACGAGCAGTACTTC. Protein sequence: CASSAGQGGSYEQYF.

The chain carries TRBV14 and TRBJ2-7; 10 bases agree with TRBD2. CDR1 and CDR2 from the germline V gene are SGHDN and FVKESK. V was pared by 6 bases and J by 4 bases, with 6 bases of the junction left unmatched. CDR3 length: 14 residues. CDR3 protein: CASRSSGSQYEQYF. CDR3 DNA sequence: TGTGCCAGCAGGTCTAGCGGGAGTCAATACGAGCAGTACTTC.

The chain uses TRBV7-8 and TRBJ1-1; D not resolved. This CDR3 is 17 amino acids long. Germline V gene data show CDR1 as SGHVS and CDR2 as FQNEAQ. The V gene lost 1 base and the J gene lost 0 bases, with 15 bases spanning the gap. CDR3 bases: TGTGCCAGCAGCTTAGAACCCGGGATTTCCATGAACACTGAAGCTTTCTTT. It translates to CASSLEPGISMNTEAFF.

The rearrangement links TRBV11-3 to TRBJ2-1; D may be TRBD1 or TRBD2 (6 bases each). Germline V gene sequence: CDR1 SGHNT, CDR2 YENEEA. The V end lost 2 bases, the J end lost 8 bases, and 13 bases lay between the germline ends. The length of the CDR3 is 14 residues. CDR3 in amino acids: CASSLKFGGDEQFF. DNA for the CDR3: TGTGCCAGCAGCTTAAAATTCGGGGGCGATGAGCAGTTCTTC.

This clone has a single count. The CDR3, as DNA: TGTGCCAGCAGTTTATTCCTTGGGGCGGACACTGAAGCTTTCTTT. Its protein is CASSLFLGADTEAFF. This sequence joins TRBV27 and TRBJ1-1; possibly TRBD1 for D (5 bases). The V gene's germline CDR1 is MNHEY and CDR2 SMNVEV (reference sequence). Trimming pared 1 base from V and 3 bases from J, leaving 12 bases between. CDR3 length equals 15 residues.

CDR3 protein: CATSRTTSPNTGELFF. The CDR3 DNA reads as TGTGCCACCAGCAGAACGACTAGCCCGAACACCGGGGAGCTGTTTTTT. The rearrangement uses TRBV15 and TRBJ2-2; 7 bases match TRBD2. V was pared by 2 bases and J by 0 bases, with 3 bases of the junction left unmatched. The CDR3 has 16 amino acids. CDR1 is LNHNV, CDR2 YYDKDF, per germline (reference sequence).

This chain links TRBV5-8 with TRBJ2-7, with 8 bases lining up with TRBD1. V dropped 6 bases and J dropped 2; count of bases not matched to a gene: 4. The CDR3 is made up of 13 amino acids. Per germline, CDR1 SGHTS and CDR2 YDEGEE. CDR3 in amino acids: CASTQTGAYEQYF. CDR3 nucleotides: TGTGCCAGCACCCAGACAGGGGCCTACGAGCAGTACTTC.

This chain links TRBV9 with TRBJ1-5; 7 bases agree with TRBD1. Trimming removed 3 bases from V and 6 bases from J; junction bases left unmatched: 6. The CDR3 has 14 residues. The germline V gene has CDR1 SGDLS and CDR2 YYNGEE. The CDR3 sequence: CASSAGDSPQPQHF. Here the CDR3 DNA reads TGTGCCAGCAGCGCAGGGGACAGCCCTCAGCCCCAGCATTTT.

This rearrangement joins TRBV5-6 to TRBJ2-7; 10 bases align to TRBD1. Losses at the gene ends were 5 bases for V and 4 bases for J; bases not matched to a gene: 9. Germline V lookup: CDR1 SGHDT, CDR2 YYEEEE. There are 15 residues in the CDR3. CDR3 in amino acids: CASRDGTGVGYEQYF. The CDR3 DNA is TGTGCCAGCAGGGATGGGACAGGGGTAGGATACGAGCAGTACTTC.

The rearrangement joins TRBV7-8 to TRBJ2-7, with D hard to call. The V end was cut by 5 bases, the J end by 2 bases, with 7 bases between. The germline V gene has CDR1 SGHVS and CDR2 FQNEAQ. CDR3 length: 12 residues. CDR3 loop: CASSPPTYEQYF. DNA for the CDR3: TGTGCCAGCAGCCCACCTACCTACGAGCAGTACTTC. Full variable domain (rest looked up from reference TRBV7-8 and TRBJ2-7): GAGVSQSPRYKVAKRGQDVALRCDPISGHVSLFWYQQALGQGPEFLTYFQNEAQLDKSGLPSDRFFAERPEGSVSTLKIQRTQQEDSAVYLCASSPPTYEQYFGPGTRLTVT.

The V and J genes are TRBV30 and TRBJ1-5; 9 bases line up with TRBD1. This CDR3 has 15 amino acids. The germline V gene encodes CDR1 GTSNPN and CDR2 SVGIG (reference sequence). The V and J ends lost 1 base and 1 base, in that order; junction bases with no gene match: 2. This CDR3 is CAWSEGQGSNQPQHF. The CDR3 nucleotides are TGTGCCTGGAGTGAGGGACAGGGAAGCAATCAGCCCCAGCATTTT.

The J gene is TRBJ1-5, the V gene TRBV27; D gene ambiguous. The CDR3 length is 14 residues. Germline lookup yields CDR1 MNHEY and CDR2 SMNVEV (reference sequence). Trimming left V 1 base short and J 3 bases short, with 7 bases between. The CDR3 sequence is CASSLLGHNQPQHF. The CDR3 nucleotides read TGTGCCAGCAGTTTATTGGGCCACAATCAGCCCCAGCATTTT.